This T cell receptor beta chain was captured in a study of lymphopenia after photon versus proton radiotherapy. Findings and caveats of the study: Authors raise, but do not show, better survival with proton therapy. Oligoclonal CD8+ Temra expansion after nadir drove photon patients' diversity drop. In patients who died, overall survival fell as post-nadir TCR diversity dropped more. Relative stability marked proton patients; photon patients lost diversity and naive cells.

Per the germline V gene, CDR1 is MDHEN and CDR2 is SYDVKM. V lost 2 bases and J 0 bases, leaving 7 bases between the germline ends. The length of the CDR3 is 14 residues. With respect to this clone: Its target is not known.

Generated by immunoSEQ multiplex PCR, the TCRdb table keeps only in-frame clones and is missing some. Of 3,000 to 4,000 clones in the sample, roughly 79% were seen once. The TCR originated in a man aged 80 or over with esophageal cancer. V gene TRBV28 combines with J gene TRBJ1-2; maybe TRBD1 (5 bases). Specimen: peripheral blood, collected from a patient treated with proton-based radiotherapy. The CDR3 region is CASSLQGANYGYTF. CDR3 DNA: TGTGCCAGCAGTTTACAAGGGGCTAACTATGGCTACACCTTC.